One sample yielded the 17 T cell receptor beta chains listed below, sequenced in a study of cytomegalovirus exposure and HLA in healthy donors. Profiling relied on immunoSEQ multiplex PCR, and the TCRdb table lists in-frame clones only, not all of them. Found here are roughly 120,000 clones, around 90% of them singletons; the top ten hold 1.9%. The sample consisted of PBMCs. The receptors here all came from a woman younger than 30 in good health and CMV-seronegative.

The V call is TRBV6-6, the J call TRBJ1-2, with TRBD1 identical over 8 bases. With V trimmed by 2 bases and J by 8 bases, 1 base remained unmatched. Germline V gene sequence: CDR1 MNHNY, CDR2 SVGAGI (reference sequence). The CDR3 spans 12 residues. The DNA for the CDR3 is TGTGCCAGCAGTTACACAGGGGGAGGCTACACCTTC. Translation gives CASSYTGGGYTF.

The chain links TRBV11-1 to TRBJ2-5; the match to TRBD2 covers 9 bases. CDR3 size: 15 residues. Germline V gene sequence: CDR1 SGHAT, CDR2 FQDESV (reference sequence). The ends lost 5 bases at V and 2 bases at J; junction bases unmatched: 6. CDR3 sequence reads: CASSPPSGGQETQYF. The CDR3, as DNA: TGTGCCAGCAGCCCCCCCAGCGGGGGGCAAGAGACCCAGTACTTC.

The V call is TRBV7-2, the J call TRBJ2-6; a possible D gene is TRBD1 (6 bases). V was shortened by 5 bases and J by 4 bases, with 18 bases between the two germline ends. Germline CDR1 reads SGHTA; CDR2 reads FQGNSA. This CDR3 has 17 residues. DNA for the CDR3: TGTGCCAGCAGCCTAAGACCTACAGGGTCGGGGGCCAACGTCCTGACTTTC. This sequence encodes CASSLRPTGSGANVLTF.

The genes are TRBV6-5 and TRBJ1-2, with 9 positions matching TRBD1. Germline values: CDR1 MNHEY, CDR2 SVGAGI. This CDR3 has 14 amino acids. J gave up 6 bases and V 0 bases, and 2 bases lay outside the gene matches. CDR3 in DNA: TGTGCCAGCAGTTACTCGTGGGACAGGGATGGCTACACCTTC. This codes for CASSYSWDRDGYTF.

The V gene is TRBV2, the J gene TRBJ2-2; TRBD2 aligns across 7 bases. Unmatched junction bases numbered 8, after V lost 2 bases and J lost 5 bases. The germline V gene encodes CDR1 SNHLY and CDR2 FYNNEI. The CDR3 spans 16 residues. In DNA, the CDR3 is TGTGCCAGCAGTGAACTGGGCGGGAGAGGTACCGGGGAGCTGTTTTTT. Its translation: CASSELGGRGTGELFF.

The chain couples TRBV10-3 to TRBJ2-3; 10 nucleotides agree with TRBD1. The V and J ends lost 8 bases and 1 base, in that order; junction bases with no gene match: 3. Germline CDR1 and CDR2: ENHRY and SYGVKD. The CDR3 totals 14 residues. CDR3 in DNA: TGTGCCATCGCAGGGACAGGGGGCACAGATACGCAGTATTTT. Translated: CAIAGTGGTDTQYF.

The chain uses TRBV16 and TRBJ1-2; D unresolved. In germline, CDR1 is KGHSY, CDR2 FQNENV. Trimming removed 4 bases from V and 5 bases from J, with 8 bases in between. The CDR3 length is 12 residues. CDR3 sequence: CASSLNTYGYTF. Here the CDR3 DNA reads TGTGCCAGCAGCCTCAACACGTATGGCTACACCTTC.

This sequence joins TRBV4-1 and TRBJ2-1, with a possible D match to TRBD2 (5 bases). V was pared by 3 bases and J by 4 bases, with 16 bases between. CDR1 and CDR2 from the germline V gene are MGHRA and YSYEKL. The CDR3 covers 16 residues. This CDR3 reads CASSQRLAQQYNEQFF. CDR3 DNA sequence: TGCGCCAGCAGCCAGCGCCTAGCTCAACAATACAATGAGCAGTTCTTC.

V usage is TRBV28 and J usage is TRBJ2-7, with D possibly matching TRBD1 (6 bases). V was shortened by 9 bases and J by 0 bases, with 12 bases between the two germline ends. The CDR3 runs 13 residues. Germline values: CDR1 MDHEN, CDR2 SYDVKM. The CDR3 loop is CASHKQGSYEQYF. As DNA, the CDR3 is TGTGCCAGTCACAAACAGGGCTCCTACGAGCAGTACTTC.

The chain has TRBV9 and TRBJ1-5; weak D call: TRBD1 (5 bases). Germline V gene data show CDR1 as SGDLS and CDR2 as YYNGEE. The CDR3 sequence is 17 residues long. V dropped 3 bases and J dropped 0 bases, with 16 bases sitting between them. CDR3 residues: CASSAGGTPDSNQPQHF. Here the CDR3 DNA reads TGTGCCAGCAGCGCGGGGGGGACTCCGGATAGCAATCAGCCCCAGCATTTT.

This chain connects TRBV14 to TRBJ1-2; 8 nucleotides align to TRBD1. The trim removed 3 bases at V and 2 bases at J, leaving 8 bases unmatched. Germline V lookup: CDR1 SGHDN, CDR2 FVKESK. CDR3 length: 16 amino acids. CDR3 nucleotide sequence: TGTGCCAGCAGCCACCTAGGGACAGGAAAAAACTATGGCTACACCTTC. Protein sequence: CASSHLGTGKNYGYTF.

The CDR3, as DNA: TGTGCCTGGAGTTGGGCGAACACTGAAGCTTTCTTT. The encoded protein is CAWSWANTEAFF. The chain employs TRBV30 and TRBJ1-1; D is unclear. Trimming took 2 bases from V and 1 from J, leaving 5 bases between them. Germline values: CDR1 GTSNPN, CDR2 SVGIG (reference sequence). CDR3 size: 12 residues.

This clone was seen a single time. The CDR3 nucleotides read TGTGCCAGCAGTTTATTGGGACAGGGGGCCAACGAGCAGTACTTC. It is translated as CASSLLGQGANEQYF. The rearrangement uses TRBV28 and TRBJ2-7; 12 nucleotides align to TRBD1. J lost 5 bases, V lost 1 base, and 3 bases had no gene match. This CDR3 contains 15 residues. CDR1 and CDR2 (germline): MDHEN, SYDVKM.

The rearrangement joins TRBV29-1 to TRBJ2-1; 11 bases are shared with TRBD1. CDR1 is SQVTM and CDR2 is ANQGSEA in the germline V gene. The CDR3 sequence is 13 residues long. After removal of 8 bases from V and 8 bases from J, the junction contained 8 bases not matched to a gene. The CDR3 loop reads CSLTGQGAYEQFF. The CDR3 DNA reads as TGCAGCCTCACTGGACAGGGGGCCTATGAGCAGTTCTTC.

This rearrangement joins TRBV28 to TRBJ2-7; D perhaps matches TRBD1 (6 bases). The CDR3 has 14 residues. V was shortened by 6 bases and J by 5 bases, with 17 bases between the two germline ends. In germline, CDR1 is MDHEN, CDR2 SYDVKM. The CDR3 protein is CASRTGYSADEQYF. CDR3 coding DNA: TGTGCCAGCAGAACAGGGTACTCCGCCGACGAGCAGTACTTC.

The J gene is TRBJ1-6, the V gene TRBV7-9; D possibly corresponds to TRBD1 (5 bases). V lost 5 bases and J lost 5, with 22 bases in between. The germline gives CDR1 SEHNR, CDR2 FQNEAQ (reference sequence). The CDR3 is 18 amino acids. The CDR3 spells CASSPRAWGRGDNSPLHF. The DNA for the CDR3 is TGTGCCAGCAGCCCACGGGCGTGGGGCCGGGGGGATAATTCACCCCTCCACTTT.

This chain connects TRBV14 to TRBJ2-1, with unresolved D. The CDR3 covers 14 residues. Trimming shortened V by 0 bases and J by 15 bases, and 18 bases separated the two germline ends. Looked up from germline, CDR1 is SGHDN and CDR2 is FVKESK. In DNA, the CDR3 is TGTGCCAGCAGCCAAGATCTCAGGCCAGCTTCTCCGTTCTTC. Protein: CASSQDLRPASPFF.